This record covers a single T cell receptor (beta chain). Clones were sequenced by immunoSEQ multiplex PCR, and TCRdb holds only the in-frame ones, with some missing. The sample holds 93,000 or so clones, about 90% seen once. This record belongs to a study of T cell changes during pregnancy in multiple sclerosis. The CDR3 covers 14 residues. The ends were cut back, 6 bases at V and 3 bases at J, with 13 bases in the middle. Germline V gene lookup returns CDR1 SGDLS and CDR2 YYNGEE. The V gene is TRBV9, the J gene TRBJ1-5; D not certain. The clonotype was recovered from a female donor with multiple sclerosis, enrolled in a pregnancy study. The material was peripheral blood, obtained after pregnancy. In nucleotides, the CDR3 is TGTGCCAGCAACGCAGGCACTTACAATCAGCCCCAGCATTTT. Encoded protein: CASNAGTYNQPQHF.